This paragraph covers one T cell receptor beta chain sequence. This clone was seen only once. The clone's antigen remains unknown. Qualities for individual bases were not recorded, and no much larger clone is one base off. These data originate in a study of control samples from healthy donors and cancer patients (dated by TCRdb to 2020 to 2022). Receptors were amplified or captured by the immunoSEQ multiplex PCR assay. The table was pulled from immuneACCESS by TCRdb, which kept in-frame rearrangements only. Such tables lose some clones; where checked, under half of the loss comes from unresolved V genes, and the rest has no known cause. The sample table records almost 95,000 clones; less than 95% of these occur just once. The ten largest clones represent about 4% of the sample. V and J are truncated by 2 bases and 3 bases respectively, leaving an intervening sequence of 10 bases. From cysteine to phenylalanine, the CDR3 is 14 amino acids long. The DNA shown is the 42-base CDR3, in frame from base 1. Reading the germline V gene gives CDR1 KGHSH and CDR2 LQKENI.

What was sequenced was blood. The chain was built from TRBV18 and TRBJ1-1; the D gene is unclear. The TCR sequence derives from a young woman in good health. The DNA sequence follows: TGTGCCAGCTCACCATTGGGAGTTGACACTGAAGCTTTCTTT. Its protein reads: CASSPLGVDTEAFF.